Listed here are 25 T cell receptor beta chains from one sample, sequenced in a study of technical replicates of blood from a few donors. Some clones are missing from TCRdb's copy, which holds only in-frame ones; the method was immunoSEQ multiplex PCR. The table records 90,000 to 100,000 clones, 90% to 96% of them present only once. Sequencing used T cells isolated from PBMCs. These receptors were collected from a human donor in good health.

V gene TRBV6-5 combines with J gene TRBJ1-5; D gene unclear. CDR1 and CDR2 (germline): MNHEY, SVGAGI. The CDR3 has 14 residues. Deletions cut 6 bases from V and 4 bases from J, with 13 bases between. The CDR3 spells CASRIGRGNQPQHF. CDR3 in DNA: TGTGCCAGCAGAATAGGACGGGGAAATCAGCCCCAGCATTTT.

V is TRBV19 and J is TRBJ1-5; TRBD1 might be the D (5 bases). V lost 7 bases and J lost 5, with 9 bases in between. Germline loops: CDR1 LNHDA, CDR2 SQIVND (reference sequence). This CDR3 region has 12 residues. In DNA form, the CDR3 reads TGTGCCAGTACCCAGGGTTATCAGCCCCAGCATTTT. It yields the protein CASTQGYQPQHF.

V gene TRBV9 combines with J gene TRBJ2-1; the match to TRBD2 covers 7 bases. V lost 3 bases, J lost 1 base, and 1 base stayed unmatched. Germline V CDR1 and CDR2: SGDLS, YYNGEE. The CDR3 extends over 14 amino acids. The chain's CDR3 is CASSGGLSYNEQFF. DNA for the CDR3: TGTGCCAGCAGCGGGGGACTATCCTACAATGAGCAGTTCTTC.

As DNA, the CDR3 is TGCGCCAGCAGCCAAGATCATGGACTTGCCCGGAGTACGCAGTATTTT. Its translation is CASSQDHGLARSTQYF. This chain uses TRBV4-3 with TRBJ2-3; perhaps TRBD2 as D (5 bases). Looked up from germline, CDR1 is LGHNA and CDR2 is YSLEER. The V and J ends lost 0 bases and 8 bases respectively, with 18 bases between them. The CDR3 consists of 16 residues.

The CDR3 reads CASTPRTIAKNIQYF. The CDR3 bases are TGTGCCAGCACCCCCAGGACTATAGCCAAAAACATTCAGTACTTC. The chain joins TRBV2 to TRBJ2-4, with a possible D match to TRBD2 (6 bases). Germline V gives CDR1 SNHLY, CDR2 FYNNEI. V was cut by 7 bases and J by 0 bases, with 13 bases left in between. CDR3 length equals 15 residues.

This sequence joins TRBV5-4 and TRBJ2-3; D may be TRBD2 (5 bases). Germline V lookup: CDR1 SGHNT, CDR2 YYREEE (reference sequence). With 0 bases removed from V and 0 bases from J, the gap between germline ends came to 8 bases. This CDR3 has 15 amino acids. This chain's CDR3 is CASSLDGGSTDTQYF. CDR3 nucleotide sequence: TGTGCCAGCAGCTTGGATGGCGGGAGCACAGATACGCAGTATTTT.

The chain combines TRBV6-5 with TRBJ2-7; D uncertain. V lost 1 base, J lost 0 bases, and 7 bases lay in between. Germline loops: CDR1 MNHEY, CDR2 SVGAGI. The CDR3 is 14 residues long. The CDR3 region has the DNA TGTGCCAGCAGTTACTTGATCGGCTCCTACGAGCAGTACTTC. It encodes CASSYLIGSYEQYF.

The CDR3 nucleotides read TGTGCCAGTAGAATCGAAGGACAGGGGTTGGCCTACGAGCAGTACTTC. It is translated as CASRIEGQGLAYEQYF. The chain couples TRBV19 to TRBJ2-7, with 9 bases lining up with TRBD1. The length of the CDR3 is 16 residues. Trimming cost V 6 bases and J 2 bases; bases outside gene matches: 11. CDR1 and CDR2 (germline): LNHDA, SQIVND (reference sequence).

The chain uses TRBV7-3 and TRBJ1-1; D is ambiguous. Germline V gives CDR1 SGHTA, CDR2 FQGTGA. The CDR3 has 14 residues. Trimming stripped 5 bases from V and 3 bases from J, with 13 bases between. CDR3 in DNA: TGTGCCAGCAGCACCTACTCCCTCCACACTGAAGCTTTCTTT. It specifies CASSTYSLHTEAFF. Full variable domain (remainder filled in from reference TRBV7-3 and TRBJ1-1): GAGVSQTPSNKVTEKGKYVELRCDPISGHTALYWYRQSLGQGPEFLIYFQGTGAADDSGLPNDRFFAVRPEGSVSTLKIQRTERGDSAVYLCASSTYSLHTEAFFGQGTRLTVV.

CDR3 sequence reads: CASSRFGTVAYEQYF. For the CDR3, the DNA is TGTGCCAGCAGCCGATTTGGGACAGTTGCCTACGAGCAGTACTTC. The V call is TRBV7-9, the J call TRBJ2-7; the match to TRBD1 covers 7 bases. This CDR3 spans 15 amino acids. Germline lookup yields CDR1 SEHNR and CDR2 FQNEAQ (reference sequence). Trimming cost V 5 bases and J 2 bases; bases outside gene matches: 9.

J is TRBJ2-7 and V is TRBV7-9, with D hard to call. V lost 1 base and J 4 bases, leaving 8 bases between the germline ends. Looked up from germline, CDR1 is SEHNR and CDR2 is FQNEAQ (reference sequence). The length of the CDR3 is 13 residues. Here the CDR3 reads CASSLGGEYEQYF. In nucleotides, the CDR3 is TGTGCCAGCAGCTTAGGCGGAGAGTACGAGCAGTACTTC.

The CDR3 sequence: CASSSYREGYNEQFF. CDR3 coding DNA: TGTGCCAGCAGTTCCTACAGGGAGGGATACAATGAGCAGTTCTTC. This sequence joins TRBV27 and TRBJ2-1; D is perhaps TRBD2 (7 bases). Trimming took 4 bases from V and 4 from J, leaving 14 bases between them. The CDR3 has 15 amino acids. The V gene's germline CDR1 is MNHEY and CDR2 SMNVEV (reference sequence).

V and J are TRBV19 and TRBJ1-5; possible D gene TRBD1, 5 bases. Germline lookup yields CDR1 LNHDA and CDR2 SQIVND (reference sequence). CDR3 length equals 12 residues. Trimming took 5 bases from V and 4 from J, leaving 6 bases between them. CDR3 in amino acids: CASSQGNQPQHF. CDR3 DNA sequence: TGTGCCAGTAGTCAGGGAAATCAGCCCCAGCATTTT. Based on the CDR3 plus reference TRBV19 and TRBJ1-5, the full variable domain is DGGITQSPKYLFRKEGQNVTLSCEQNLNHDAMYWYRQDPGQGLRLIYYSQIVNDFQKGDIAEGYSVSREKKESFPLTVTSAQKNPTAFYLCASSQGNQPQHFGDGTRLSIL.

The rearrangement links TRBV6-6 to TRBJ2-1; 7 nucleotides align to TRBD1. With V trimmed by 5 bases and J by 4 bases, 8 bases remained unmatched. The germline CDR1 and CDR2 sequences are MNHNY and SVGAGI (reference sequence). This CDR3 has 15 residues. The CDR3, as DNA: TGTGCCAGCAGTCTACGGGACAGACCATACAATGAGCAGTTCTTC. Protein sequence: CASSLRDRPYNEQFF.

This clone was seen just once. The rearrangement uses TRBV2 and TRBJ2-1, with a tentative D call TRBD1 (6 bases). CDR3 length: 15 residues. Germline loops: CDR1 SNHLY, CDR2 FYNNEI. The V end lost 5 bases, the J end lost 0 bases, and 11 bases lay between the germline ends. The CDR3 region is CASSWDTSSYNEQFF. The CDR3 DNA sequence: TGTGCCAGCAGTTGGGACACGAGCTCCTACAATGAGCAGTTCTTC.

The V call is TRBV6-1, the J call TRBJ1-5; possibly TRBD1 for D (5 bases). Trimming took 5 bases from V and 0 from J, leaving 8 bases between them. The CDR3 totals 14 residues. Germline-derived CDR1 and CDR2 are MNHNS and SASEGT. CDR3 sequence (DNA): TGTGCCAGCAGTCAGGGAGGTAGCAATCAGCCCCAGCATTTT. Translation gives CASSQGGSNQPQHF.

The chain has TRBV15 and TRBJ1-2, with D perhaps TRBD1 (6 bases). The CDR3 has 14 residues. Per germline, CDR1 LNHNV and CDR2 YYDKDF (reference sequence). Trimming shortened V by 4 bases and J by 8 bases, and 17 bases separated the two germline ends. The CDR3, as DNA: TGTGCCACCAGCATAGACAGGCGGGCGGGGGGCTACACCTTC. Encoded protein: CATSIDRRAGGYTF. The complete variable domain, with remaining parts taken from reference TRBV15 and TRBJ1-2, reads DAMVIQNPRYQVTQFGKPVTLSCSQTLNHNVMYWYQQKSSQAPKLLFHYYDKDFNNEADTPDNFQSRRPNTSFCFLDIRSPGLGDTAMYLCATSIDRRAGGYTFGSGTRLTVV.

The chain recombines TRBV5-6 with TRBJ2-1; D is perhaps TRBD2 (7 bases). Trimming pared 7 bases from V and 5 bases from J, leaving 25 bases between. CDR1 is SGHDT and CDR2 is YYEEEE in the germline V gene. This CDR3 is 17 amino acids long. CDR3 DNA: TGTGCCAGCCAGAGGGAGGGACACTTTATTATAAACAATGAGCAGTTCTTC. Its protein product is CASQREGHFIINNEQFF.

The CDR3 sequence: CASSTIYSKGYNEQFF. Here the CDR3 DNA reads TGTGCCAGCAGTACGATATATAGTAAGGGGTACAATGAGCAGTTCTTC. The chain uses TRBV28 and TRBJ2-1; weak D call: TRBD1 (5 bases). Per germline, CDR1 MDHEN and CDR2 SYDVKM. CDR3 length equals 16 residues. V was clipped by 5 bases and J by 4 bases, with 18 bases between them.

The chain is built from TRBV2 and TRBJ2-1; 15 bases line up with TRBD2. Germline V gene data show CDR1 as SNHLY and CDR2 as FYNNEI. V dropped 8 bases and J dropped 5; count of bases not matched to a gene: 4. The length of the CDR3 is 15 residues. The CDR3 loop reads CASRRTSGRDNEQFF. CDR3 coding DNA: TGTGCCAGCCGGAGGACTAGCGGGAGGGACAATGAGCAGTTCTTC.

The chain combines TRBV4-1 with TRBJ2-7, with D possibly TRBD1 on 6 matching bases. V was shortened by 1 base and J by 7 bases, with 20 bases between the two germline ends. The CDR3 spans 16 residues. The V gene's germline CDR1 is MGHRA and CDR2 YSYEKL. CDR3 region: CASSQALGGVAREQYF. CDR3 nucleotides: TGCGCCAGCAGCCAAGCCCTAGGGGGAGTAGCTCGAGAGCAGTACTTC.

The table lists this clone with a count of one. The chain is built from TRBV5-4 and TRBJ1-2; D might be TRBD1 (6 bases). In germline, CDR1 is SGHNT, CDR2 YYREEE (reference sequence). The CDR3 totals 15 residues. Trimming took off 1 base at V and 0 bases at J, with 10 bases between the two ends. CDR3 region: CASSLIRDTNYGYTF. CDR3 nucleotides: TGTGCCAGCAGCTTGATACGGGACACTAACTATGGCTACACCTTC.

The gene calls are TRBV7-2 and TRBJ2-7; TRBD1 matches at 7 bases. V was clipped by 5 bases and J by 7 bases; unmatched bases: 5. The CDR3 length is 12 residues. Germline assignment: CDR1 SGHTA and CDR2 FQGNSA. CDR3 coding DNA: TGTGCCAGCAGCCCGACGGACAGGGAGCAGTACTTC. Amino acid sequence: CASSPTDREQYF.

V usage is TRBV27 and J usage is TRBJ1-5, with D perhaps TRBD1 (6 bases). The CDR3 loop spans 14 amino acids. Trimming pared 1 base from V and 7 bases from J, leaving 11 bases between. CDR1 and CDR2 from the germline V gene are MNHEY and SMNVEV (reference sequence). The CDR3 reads CASSLFQGNQPQHF. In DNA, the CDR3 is TGTGCCAGCAGTTTATTCCAGGGGAACCAGCCCCAGCATTTT.

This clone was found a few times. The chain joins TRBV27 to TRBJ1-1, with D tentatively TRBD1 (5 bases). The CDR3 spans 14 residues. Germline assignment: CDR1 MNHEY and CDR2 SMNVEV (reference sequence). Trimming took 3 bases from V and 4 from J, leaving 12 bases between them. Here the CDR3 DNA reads TGTGCCAGCAGTTTCGGGGGATCGGGCACTGAAGCTTTCTTT. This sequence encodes CASSFGGSGTEAFF.